The present T cell receptor beta chain was sequenced within a study of OX40 agonist ivuxolimab in advanced cancers. The overall study: Averaging roughly 60 years in age, with a range of 23 to 79, the cohort was more than 75% male. Study conclusions and caveats: Blood T cells, both CD4+ and CD8+, expanded clonally by week 6 at 0.1 to 3.0 mg/kg. Expanded clones belonging to CD8+ T cells outnumbered, on average, those of CD4+.

The assay was immunoSEQ multiplex PCR, and TCRdb's table has in-frame clones only and misses some. Among tens of thousands of clones listed, just under 90% were seen once. With respect to this clone: Its antigen is unknown.

The origin of this receptor is an adult with an advanced solid tumor such as melanoma, head and neck, liver or kidney cancer. Sample: CD4+ or CD8+ T cells sorted from blood, taken in a trial of the OX40 agonist ivuxolimab.

The CDR3 region has the DNA TGCGCCAGCAGCCTCGGGACGCAGGGCCGGGAGCTGTTTTTT. Its translation is CASSLGTQGRELFF. The genes are TRBV5-1 and TRBJ2-2; tentatively, D is TRBD1 or TRBD2 (5 bases each). The CDR3 contains 14 residues. Per the germline V gene, CDR1 is SGHRS and CDR2 is YFSETQ. V lost 4 bases and J 9 bases, leaving 16 bases between the germline ends.